These 26 T cell receptor beta chains came from one sample sequenced in a study of cytomegalovirus exposure and HLA in healthy donors. 13 Jbeta primers and 60 Vbeta primers were used for the PCR. Repertoires were generated with immunoSEQ multiplex PCR, while TCRdb's copy carries only in-frame clones and drops some. The table records over 150,000 clones, around 68% of them present only once. Sequencing was performed on PBMCs. Receptors were obtained from a man aged 45 to 65 in good health and CMV-seronegative.

V usage is TRBV12-5 and J usage is TRBJ2-1; D is possibly TRBD2 (7 bases). V shed 0 bases and J shed 2 bases, with 14 bases lying between them. The CDR3 is made up of 17 amino acids. CDR1 LGHNT and CDR2 FRNRAP come from the germline V gene. CDR3 sequence reads: CASGLVRGGGPYNEQFF. CDR3 nucleotides: TGTGCTAGTGGTTTGGTAAGGGGGGGCGGCCCCTACAATGAGCAGTTCTTC.

The chain employs TRBV2 and TRBJ2-3; 9 bases agree with TRBD2. This CDR3 has 16 amino acids. Germline CDR1 SNHLY, CDR2 FYNNEI. Losses at the gene ends were 6 bases for V and 2 bases for J; bases not matched to a gene: 9. As DNA, the CDR3 is TGTGCCAGCAGGTCGGGGCGGGGGGGCCACACAGATACGCAGTATTTT. It translates to CASRSGRGGHTDTQYF.

The CDR3 region is CASSLTGDGTDTQYF. Written as DNA, the CDR3 is TGCGCCAGCAGCTTGACAGGGGACGGCACAGATACGCAGTATTTT. This sequence joins TRBV5-1 and TRBJ2-3, with TRBD1 matching over 7 bases. The CDR3 is made up of 15 amino acids. Germline assignment: CDR1 SGHRS and CDR2 YFSETQ. V lost 1 base, J lost 1 base, and 3 bases stayed unmatched.

This clone was seen more than once but under ten times. The chain has TRBV4-1 and TRBJ1-2; no firm D call. This CDR3 region has 16 residues. Per the germline V gene, CDR1 is MGHRA and CDR2 is YSYEKL. V was clipped by 0 bases and J by 3 bases, with 14 bases between them. The CDR3 sequence is CASSQDRGGLDYGYTF. CDR3 DNA: TGCGCCAGCAGCCAAGATCGCGGAGGGTTAGACTATGGCTACACCTTC.

This rearrangement joins TRBV7-9 to TRBJ1-1; tentatively, D is TRBD1 (5 bases). The germline CDR1 and CDR2 sequences are SEHNR and FQNEAQ (reference sequence). V lost 5 bases and J lost 0, with 10 bases in between. This CDR3 comprises 14 residues. The CDR3 loop reads CASSPQGLNTEAFF. The CDR3 DNA reads as TGTGCCAGCAGCCCCCAGGGTCTGAACACTGAAGCTTTCTTT.

The chain couples TRBV5-1 to TRBJ1-1; D call uncertain. The CDR3 contains 13 residues. V was pared by 2 bases and J by 7 bases, with 12 bases between. Germline V lookup: CDR1 SGHRS, CDR2 YFSETQ. DNA for the CDR3: TGCGCCAGCAGCTTAAAGGAGGAGGATGAAGCTTTCTTT. Amino acid sequence: CASSLKEEDEAFF.

This rearrangement joins TRBV11-3 to TRBJ2-1; 7 bases agree with TRBD2. This CDR3 is built from 15 residues. Germline CDR1 SGHNT, CDR2 YENEEA. V gave up 1 base and J gave up 0 bases; unmatched junction bases: 0. The CDR3 DNA reads TGTGCCAGCAGCTTAGGCGGGAGCTCCTACAATGAGCAGTTCTTC. Translating gives CASSLGGSSYNEQFF. Using reference TRBV11-3 and TRBJ2-1 for the parts outside the CDR3, the full variable domain is EAGVVQSPRYKIIEKKQPVAFWCNPISGHNTLYWYLQNLGQGPELLIRYENEEAVDDSQLPKDRFSAERLKGVDSTLKIQPAELGDSAVYLCASSLGGSSYNEQFFGPGTRLTVL.

This clone was found once. V usage is TRBV6-6 and J usage is TRBJ2-7; TRBD1 aligns across 11 bases. V was pared by 6 bases and J by 11 bases, with 6 bases of the junction left unmatched. The CDR3 has 12 amino acids. Germline loops: CDR1 MNHNY, CDR2 SVGAGI (reference sequence). Written as DNA, the CDR3 is TGTGCCAGCAGCCGGGACAGGGGGAGAAAGTACTTC. This sequence encodes CASSRDRGRKYF.

V and J are TRBV6-1 and TRBJ1-3; perhaps TRBD1 as D (6 bases). The CDR3 is made up of 14 amino acids. V lost 7 bases and J 4 bases, leaving 14 bases between the germline ends. Germline lookup yields CDR1 MNHNS and CDR2 SASEGT. The chain's CDR3 is CASILTGSGNTIYF. In DNA form, the CDR3 reads TGTGCCAGCATACTGACAGGATCCGGAAACACCATATATTTT.

The chain recombines TRBV2 with TRBJ2-1; TRBD1 aligns across 7 bases. The J segment lost 3 bases and the V segment lost 6 bases, leaving 8 bases of the junction unmatched. The CDR3 is 15 amino acids. Germline CDR1 is SNHLY and CDR2 is FYNNEI. The CDR3 loop reads CASRKRQGDYNEQFF. Written as DNA, the CDR3 is TGTGCCAGCAGGAAGCGGCAGGGGGACTACAATGAGCAGTTCTTC.

V gene TRBV6-1 combines with J gene TRBJ1-6; D gene unclear. The CDR3 consists of 14 residues. Germline lookup yields CDR1 MNHNS and CDR2 SASEGT. V gave up 6 bases and J gave up 7 bases, with 13 bases separating them. The CDR3 reads CASSGSSVNSPLHF. The CDR3, as DNA: TGTGCCAGCAGCGGGAGCTCAGTCAATTCACCCCTCCACTTT.

The chain is built from TRBV28 and TRBJ1-2; TRBD1 is a possible D gene (6 bases). The V gene's germline CDR1 is MDHEN and CDR2 SYDVKM. This CDR3 is 14 amino acids long. The V end was cut by 6 bases, the J end by 0 bases, with 11 bases between. The CDR3 reads CASRPQGSNYGYTF. DNA of the CDR3: TGTGCCAGCAGACCTCAGGGGTCTAACTATGGCTACACCTTC.

The rearrangement uses TRBV2 and TRBJ2-7; the match to TRBD1 covers 8 bases. The junction had 14 bases not matched to a gene; V was cut back by 6 bases and J by 4 bases. The CDR3 spans 16 residues. Looked up from germline, CDR1 is SNHLY and CDR2 is FYNNEI. CDR3 in DNA: TGTGCCAGCAGAGAGGACAGGGTAGAGTACGGTTACGAGCAGTACTTC. Translated: CASREDRVEYGYEQYF.

This chain joins TRBV19 and TRBJ1-4; D may be TRBD1 (6 bases). The CDR3 length is 14 residues. V was clipped by 6 bases and J by 1 base, with 9 bases between them. Germline-derived CDR1 and CDR2 are LNHDA and SQIVND (reference sequence). The CDR3 loop reads CASSRGRTNEKLFF. The CDR3 DNA follows: TGTGCCAGTAGCAGGGGTAGAACTAATGAAAAACTGTTTTTT.

V and J are TRBV6-5 and TRBJ2-1; TRBD1 is a possible D gene (6 bases). The CDR3 length is 16 residues. V was clipped by 3 bases and J by 0 bases, with 12 bases between them. The germline V gene encodes CDR1 MNHEY and CDR2 SVGAGI. Here the CDR3 reads CASSYVQGGSYNEQFF. The DNA of the CDR3 is TGTGCCAGCAGTTATGTACAGGGTGGCTCCTACAATGAGCAGTTCTTC.

The CDR3 coding sequence is TGTGCCAGCTCCCCGACCTACAGGGATGGGGAGACCCAGTACTTC. It yields the protein CASSPTYRDGETQYF. The V and J genes are TRBV18 and TRBJ2-5; tentatively, D is TRBD1 (6 bases). Germline CDR1 and CDR2: KGHSH and LQKENI. Trimming took 6 bases from V and 5 from J, leaving 19 bases between them. The CDR3 length is 15 residues.

The chain's CDR3 is CASSLGAGRGLYTIYF. The CDR3 DNA sequence: TGTGCCAGCAGCTTAGGAGCGGGCAGGGGGCTATACACCATATATTTT. V usage is TRBV7-6 and J usage is TRBJ1-3, with 8 nucleotides matching TRBD1. The CDR3 spans 16 residues. With V trimmed by 1 base and J by 8 bases, 10 bases remained unmatched. The germline V gene has CDR1 SGHVS and CDR2 FNYEAQ.

V gene TRBV7-9 combines with J gene TRBJ1-1, with D possibly being TRBD1 (5 bases). V was cut by 2 bases and J by 8 bases, with 15 bases left in between. This CDR3 contains 14 residues. Per the germline V gene, CDR1 is SEHNR and CDR2 is FQNEAQ (reference sequence). The chain's CDR3 is CASSLRQKPIEAFF. The DNA of the CDR3 is TGTGCCAGCAGCTTAAGACAGAAACCTATCGAAGCTTTCTTT.

V gene TRBV5-1 combines with J gene TRBJ1-2; 8 bases are shared with TRBD1. Germline CDR1 is SGHRS and CDR2 is YFSETQ. This CDR3 has 14 amino acids. Trimming took 4 bases from V and 6 from J; bases not matched to a gene: 8. The CDR3 reads CASSPGQGRDGYTF. The DNA of the CDR3 is TGCGCCAGCAGCCCCGGACAGGGTAGGGATGGCTACACCTTC.

In its sample, this clone was seen a few times. The J gene is TRBJ2-3, the V gene TRBV5-1, with 10 positions matching TRBD1. The V gene end was trimmed by 4 bases and the J gene end by 1 base; junction bases not matched to a gene: 6. The CDR3 is 16 residues long. The germline CDR1 and CDR2 sequences are SGHRS and YFSETQ. The CDR3 DNA reads as TGCGCCAGCAGCCCTACCGGGACAGGGGGCACAGATACGCAGTATTTT. Amino acid sequence: CASSPTGTGGTDTQYF.

The V gene is TRBV28, the J gene TRBJ2-5, with 8 bases fitting TRBD2. There are 13 residues in the CDR3. Germline V lookup: CDR1 MDHEN, CDR2 SYDVKM. The J segment lost 6 bases and the V segment lost 3 bases, leaving 3 bases of the junction unmatched. The CDR3 DNA reads TGTGCCAGCAGTTTCGGGGGGGGGAAGACCCAGTACTTC. Translated, it gives CASSFGGGKTQYF.

This clone showed up just a few times. The V gene is TRBV2, the J gene TRBJ2-7; tentatively, D is TRBD1 (6 bases). Trimming cost V 2 bases and J 4 bases, with 6 bases left between them. Germline V lookup: CDR1 SNHLY, CDR2 FYNNEI. The CDR3 runs to 12 residues. The CDR3, as DNA: TGTGCCAGCAGTGAAACAGGGTACGAGCAGTACTTC. It is translated as CASSETGYEQYF.

The chain joins TRBV7-9 to TRBJ2-7; no reliable D call. In germline, CDR1 is SEHNR, CDR2 FQNEAQ (reference sequence). The CDR3 contains 12 residues. The germline V and J ends were trimmed by 6 bases and 3 bases, with 9 bases remaining between them. CDR3 amino acids: CASSPYSYEQYF. In nucleotides, the CDR3 is TGTGCCAGCAGTCCGTACAGCTACGAGCAGTACTTC.

The chain couples TRBV2 to TRBJ1-2, with a weak D call TRBD1 (5 bases). The CDR3 extends over 13 amino acids. Looked up from germline, CDR1 is SNHLY and CDR2 is FYNNEI. Trimming took off 2 bases at V and 2 bases at J, with 6 bases between the two ends. The CDR3 coding sequence is TGTGCCAGCAGTGAAAGACAGAACTATGGCTACACCTTC. Protein product: CASSERQNYGYTF.

The chain joins TRBV7-7 to TRBJ1-2; the D is unclear. V dropped 5 bases and J dropped 4 bases, with 17 bases sitting between them. The CDR3 runs 15 residues. Germline V lookup: CDR1 SSHAT, CDR2 FNYEAQ (reference sequence). CDR3 region: CASSALTGSVYGYTF. In nucleotides, the CDR3 is TGTGCCAGCAGCGCCCTGACGGGGTCTGTCTATGGCTACACCTTC.

The chain combines TRBV6-6 with TRBJ1-1; D possibly corresponds to TRBD1 (6 bases). The CDR3 loop spans 15 amino acids. The germline V gene encodes CDR1 MNHNY and CDR2 SVGAGI (reference sequence). Trimming cost V 1 base and J 1 base, with 10 bases left between them. CDR3 nucleotide sequence: TGTGCCAGCAGTTACTTTCAGGGGCCGAACACTGAAGCTTTCTTT. The encoded protein is CASSYFQGPNTEAFF.